This TCR beta chain is drawn from a study of response to subunit inactivated influenza vaccine (dated by TCRdb to the late 2010s). Notes on the research overall: To follow how T cells responded to a trivalent subunit inactivated influenza vaccine, the researchers relied on deep quantitative profiling of the T cell receptor repertoire. General findings and caveats noted by the study authors: According to the authors, only a limited number of new T cells may be recruited by each seasonal influenza vaccination.

Receptors were amplified or captured by RT-PCR. Sequencer: Illumina HiSeq 2500. TCRdb cleaned the public reads at Q25 with fastp, built clones with MiXCR and kept in-frame beta chains. When rows share a CDR3 protein, they turn into one entry using the most common DNA and genes. Across this sample there are about 540,000 distinct CDR3 sequences, with under 30% seen only once. Of the sample, 2.5% to 3.5% falls within the top ten clones. In regard to this clonotype: Its antigen is currently not known. No much larger clonotype is one base removed from it; base qualities were not supplied.

The germline ends are 15 bases apart after V is trimmed by 5 bases and J by 2 bases. CDR1 and CDR2 are drawn from the germline V gene (reference sequence): SEHNR, FQNEAQ. Including the terminal cysteine and phenylalanine, the CDR3 comprises 15 residues. The only DNA kept is the CDR3, 45 bases in frame from the first base. This same sample was also part of a study on T cells expressing NK-cell markers. The second paper states: 5'RACE template switching, by which a universal primer site and unique molecular identifiers were added, was used to make TCR beta cDNA libraries. Seven to nine donors provided sorted CD3+CD56+NKG2C+, CD3+CD56+NKG2C- and CD3+CD56-NKG2C+ T-cell subsets, whose TCR beta-chain repertoires were profiled. Among the eight sequenced donors, only one was HCMV-seronegative, while the other seven were HCMV-seropositive. To restrict sorting to alphabetaTCR-expressing T cells, an anti-gammadeltaTCR antibody was added in several experiments. In roughly six donors, the dominant CD3+CD56+NKG2C+ clonotypes were among the top 10 CD8+ clonotypes and accounted for 1.0-7.0% of CD8+ T cells. Those dominant clonotypes were again the most abundant among CD3+CD56-NKG2C+ cells in a few donors, at roughly 25-65%. Whether the expanded NKG2C-expressing T cell clones were specific for HCMV antigens was left unclear. Randomly selected healthy volunteers, three men and five women, were used as the eight sequenced donors. To determine HCMV serostatus, a commercial ELISA kit was used to detect HCMV-specific IgG in serum. Peripheral blood mononuclear cells were isolated from blood by Ficoll density gradient centrifugation. Using Miltenyi isolation kits, CD4+ and CD8+ T cells were isolated from PBMC through magnetic immunoseparation. Synthesis of cDNA was primed from the TCR beta constant segment and was followed by two consecutive PCR amplification steps. Illumina HiSeq 2000/2500, MiSeq or NextSeq was used to sequence libraries as 2 x 150 bp reads. MIGEC was used to demultiplex reads and group the reads by UMI, and MiTCR was used to assemble and quantify clonotypes. To exclude erroneous sequences, only TCR cDNA sequences supported by at least two reads were retained. Downstream repertoire analysis used the tcR package, and clonotypes were matched across fractions by CDR3 nucleotide sequence plus V segment. Antigen specificity was annotated against VDJdb with VDJmatch, allowing one amino acid substitution in CDR3.

This sequence uses TRBV7-9 and TRBJ1-1; TRBD1 is perhaps the D gene, given 6 matching bases. The sample here was CD4+ T cells sorted from PBMCs, taken roughly 12 days after vaccination. The sequence came from a man aged 45 to 65 who received an inactivated influenza vaccine. Donor details come from another sample of the same person, matched by shared clones. CDR3 sequence: CASSPTGTYNTEAFF. The nucleotide sequence is TGTGCCAGCAGCCCGACCGGGACATACAACACTGAAGCTTTCTTT.